Listed below are T cell receptor beta chains from one sample, sequenced in a study of beta chain features in type 1 diabetes. Measured with immunoSEQ multiplex PCR; TCRdb has only the in-frame clones, and not every one. Among 150,000 to 200,000 clones, roughly 9% were seen once, and the ten largest hold about 0.65%. The sequenced sample was central memory CD4+ T cells from blood. These TCRs come from a woman in her twenties or thirties with type 1 diabetes. The CDR3 runs from the conserved cysteine through the conserved F or W. The order of the fields is D gene, V gene, clone size, J gene, CDR3 DNA, CDR3 protein. D genes are given only for firm matches. Clone size is given for some rows only: seen once, a few or many times, or a class if the clone is expanded.

.	TRBV18	.	TRBJ2-1	TGTGCCAGCTCACTGGGAGGTAGCTCCTACAATGAGCAGTTCTTC	CASSLGGSSYNEQFF
.	TRBV10-1	.	TRBJ2-4	TGCGCCAGCAGTGGGCCAGAAAACATTCAGTACTTC	CASSGPENIQYF
TRBD1	TRBV19	.	TRBJ1-5	TGTGCCAGTAGTACAAGGACAGGCGCGAGTTATCAGCCCCAGCATTTT	CASSTRTGASYQPQHF
.	TRBV7-2	few	TRBJ2-7	TGTGCCAGCAGCCGCGACAGTCTCGAGCAGTACTTC	CASSRDSLEQYF
.	TRBV23-1	few	TRBJ1-2	TGCGCCAGCAGTCCCCCAGGGGTGGAAAGGAACTATGGCTACACCTTC	CASSPPGVERNYGYTF
.	TRBV6-4	many	TRBJ2-7	TGTGCCAGCAGTGAACAGATTGAATCCGAGCAGTACTTC	CASSEQIESEQYF
.	TRBV19	few	TRBJ2-7	TGTGCCAGTAGCTCCTTGAGGACTCTCGCCCACTACGAGCAGTACTTC	CASSSLRTLAHYEQYF
.	TRBV19	few	TRBJ2-1	TGTGCCAGTAGTATGTCTAGCGCGAGCTCCTACAATGAGCAGTTCTTC	CASSMSSASSYNEQFF
TRBD2	TRBV6-5	few	TRBJ2-5	TGTGCCAGCAGTTACGGGAGGGCGAAACTTCAAGAGACCCAGTACTTC	CASSYGRAKLQETQYF
.	TRBV30	few	TRBJ1-1	TGTGCCTGGAACGAGGAAAGTGGAGCTTTCTTT	CAWNEESGAFF
TRBD1	TRBV20-1	few	TRBJ2-7	TGCAGTGCTCCTCGGACAGGCGAGCAGTACTTC	CSAPRTGEQYF
.	TRBV29-1	few	TRBJ2-3	TGCAGCGTTGTTCTACAGACAGATACGCAGTATTTT	CSVVLQTDTQYF
TRBD1	TRBV5-1	few	TRBJ1-1	TGCGCCAGCAGCTTGGGGGACAGTAGGACTGAAGCTTTCTTT	CASSLGDSRTEAFF
.	TRBV11-3	.	TRBJ1-1	TGTGCCAGCAGCCAAACACAAGAGGATGGTACTGAAGCTTTCTTT	CASSQTQEDGTEAFF